Listed here are 20 T cell receptor beta chains from one sample, sequenced in a study of shared T cell receptors in the human thymus. Sequencing was performed with immunoSEQ multiplex PCR; in TCRdb, only in-frame clones are kept and a portion is missing. The data contain hundreds of thousands of clones, about 90% of them seen just once; the ten biggest clones take up roughly 0.0089%. Another study also made use of these data, one on human thymus T cells.

Specimen: thymocytes. These receptors were obtained from a boy in the first two years of life with a congenital heart defect.

This clone showed up just a few times. The chain couples TRBV13 to TRBJ2-2; 12 positions match TRBD2. V shed 5 bases and J 2 bases; nucleotides not matched to a gene: 9. CDR3 length: 18 residues. CDR1 is PRHDT, CDR2 FYEKMQ, per germline (reference sequence). CDR3 sequence reads: CASSQMTSGGANTGELFF. The CDR3 coding sequence is TGTGCCAGCAGCCAGATGACTAGCGGGGGAGCAAACACCGGGGAGCTGTTTTTT.

This chain joins TRBV6-1 and TRBJ2-1; possible D gene TRBD1, 6 bases. The V gene lost 7 bases and the J gene lost 4 bases, with 14 bases spanning the gap. The germline V gene encodes CDR1 MNHNS and CDR2 SASEGT. The CDR3 consists of 14 residues. The CDR3 reads CASNRDTGYNEQFF. The CDR3 nucleotides are TGTGCCAGCAACCGGGATACAGGGTACAATGAGCAGTTCTTC.

The V and J genes are TRBV5-4 and TRBJ2-7; TRBD1 agrees at 8 bases. The V gene's germline CDR1 is SGHNT and CDR2 YYREEE (reference sequence). CDR3 length: 14 amino acids. Trimming took 4 bases from V and 2 from J; bases not matched to a gene: 5. In DNA form, the CDR3 reads TGTGCCAGCAGCGACTCAGGGGGCGCCTACGAGCAGTACTTC. Encoded protein: CASSDSGGAYEQYF.

The J gene is TRBJ2-2, the V gene TRBV5-6; possibly TRBD1 for D (6 bases). This CDR3 has 14 amino acids. The V gene lost 5 bases and the J gene lost 5 bases, with 13 bases spanning the gap. Per the germline V gene, CDR1 is SGHDT and CDR2 is YYEEEE. The DNA for the CDR3 is TGTGCCAGCAGACCGCCCAGGGGTACCGGGGAGCTGTTTTTT. This codes for CASRPPRGTGELFF.

This clone has only one observation. The chain couples TRBV7-7 to TRBJ2-3; D could derive from TRBD1 or TRBD2 (6 bases each). Germline lookup yields CDR1 SSHAT and CDR2 FNYEAQ (reference sequence). The CDR3 sequence is 14 residues long. This CDR3 reads CTSSRTADTDTQYF. The CDR3 DNA is TGTACTAGCAGCCGGACAGCGGACACAGATACGCAGTATTTT.

This clone was seen only a few times. This chain joins TRBV28 and TRBJ1-1; 9 bases are shared with TRBD1. CDR1 and CDR2 from the germline V gene are MDHEN and SYDVKM. With V trimmed by 3 bases and J by 2 bases, 13 bases remained unmatched. The CDR3 extends over 18 amino acids. DNA for the CDR3: TGTGCCAGCAGTTTTTGGGTAGACCGGGACAGGGTTAACACTGAAGCTTTCTTT. This codes for CASSFWVDRDRVNTEAFF.

This chain's CDR3 is CASSLGQGYRYNGYTF. CDR3 nucleotide sequence: TGCGCCAGCAGCTTGGGACAGGGCTACCGCTATAATGGCTACACCTTC. This sequence joins TRBV5-1 and TRBJ1-2, with 7 bases matching TRBD1. CDR3 length equals 16 residues. V lost 0 bases to trimming and J lost 6 bases; unmatched junction nucleotides: 11. Per the germline V gene, CDR1 is SGHRS and CDR2 is YFSETQ.

The chain is built from TRBV29-1 and TRBJ2-1; a possible D gene is TRBD1 (5 bases). The V end lost 4 bases, the J end lost 5 bases, and 15 bases lay between the germline ends. Germline V gene sequence: CDR1 SQVTM, CDR2 ANQGSEA. This CDR3 has 14 amino acids. As DNA, the CDR3 is TGCAGCGTTGGGAAAAGGGTGACAGACAATGAGCAGTTCTTC. Encoded protein: CSVGKRVTDNEQFF.

This clone was recorded only once. The gene calls are TRBV30 and TRBJ1-1; possibly TRBD1 for D (6 bases). Germline V gives CDR1 GTSNPN, CDR2 SVGIG (reference sequence). The CDR3 runs to 14 residues. V lost 5 bases and J 3 bases, leaving 16 bases between the germline ends. Here the CDR3 DNA reads TGTGCCTGGCGGTACAGGGAAAGGGACACTGAAGCTTTCTTT. It translates to CAWRYRERDTEAFF.

This clone appeared once. The V and J genes are TRBV6-1 and TRBJ2-3, with TRBD1 identical over 7 bases. V dropped 1 base and J dropped 4; count of bases not matched to a gene: 8. Germline CDR1 MNHNS, CDR2 SASEGT. The CDR3 is 16 residues long. CDR3 sequence (DNA): TGTGCCAGCAGTGAAGAAGGAGGACAGGTGCCAGATACGCAGTATTTT. It codes for CASSEEGGQVPDTQYF.

This chain joins TRBV29-1 and TRBJ2-7; TRBD1 is a possible D gene (6 bases). The V and J ends lost 5 bases and 2 bases respectively, with 13 bases between them. The CDR3 length is 13 residues. The germline gives CDR1 SQVTM, CDR2 ANQGSEA. The CDR3 region has the DNA TGCAGCGTTATGACAGGTTTCACCTACGAGCAGTACTTC. It is translated as CSVMTGFTYEQYF.

This sequence joins TRBV28 and TRBJ1-2; 8 bases fit TRBD1. Germline CDR1 and CDR2: MDHEN and SYDVKM. V trimming: 6 bases; J trimming: 8 bases; junction bases outside the gene matches: 26. This CDR3 has 19 residues. The CDR3 is CASSKLQVDRGGEVWGYTF. The CDR3 nucleotides are TGTGCCAGCAGCAAATTGCAAGTCGACAGGGGAGGTGAAGTTTGGGGCTACACCTTC.

The chain is built from TRBV18 and TRBJ2-2; D is unclear. The CDR3 spans 13 residues. The V end was cut by 3 bases, the J end by 6 bases, with 8 bases between. The germline CDR1 and CDR2 sequences are KGHSH and LQKENI. The CDR3 reads CASSPCAAGELFF. CDR3 DNA sequence: TGTGCCAGCTCACCTTGCGCGGCCGGGGAGCTGTTTTTT.

The chain links TRBV18 to TRBJ2-1, with D possibly being TRBD2 (5 bases). CDR1 and CDR2 from the germline V gene are KGHSH and LQKENI. This CDR3 region has 14 residues. V was shortened by 4 bases and J by 5 bases, with 12 bases between the two germline ends. DNA for the CDR3: TGTGCCAGCTCACAAGAGAGGGAAGACAATGAGCAGTTCTTC. As protein: CASSQEREDNEQFF.

The V call is TRBV27, the J call TRBJ2-4; 8 positions agree with TRBD1. The CDR3 is made up of 17 amino acids. Germline V gives CDR1 MNHEY, CDR2 SMNVEV (reference sequence). V lost 2 bases and J lost 0; bases outside the gene matches: 6. The CDR3 region has the DNA TGTGCCAGCAGTTTAGTCGGGACAGGTCTAGCCAAAAACATTCAGTACTTC. Protein sequence: CASSLVGTGLAKNIQYF.

V and J are TRBV28 and TRBJ2-4; TRBD2 matches 8 bases. Germline values: CDR1 MDHEN, CDR2 SYDVKM. This CDR3 has 15 residues. The V gene end was trimmed by 6 bases and the J gene end by 4 bases; junction bases not matched to a gene: 8. The DNA of the CDR3 is TGTGCCAGCAGCTACGCATTAGCGGGGAAAAACATTCAGTACTTC. This translates into CASSYALAGKNIQYF.

The J gene is TRBJ2-7, the V gene TRBV14; D is possibly TRBD2 (6 bases). Trimming shortened V by 1 base and J by 3 bases, and 19 bases separated the two germline ends. Germline CDR1 reads SGHDN; CDR2 reads FVKESK. The CDR3 runs 17 residues. The CDR3 protein is CASSQGPPGVGGYEQYF. As DNA, the CDR3 is TGTGCCAGCAGCCAAGGTCCCCCCGGGGTGGGGGGCTACGAGCAGTACTTC.

The chain couples TRBV7-2 to TRBJ2-5, with 7 positions matching TRBD2. Per the germline V gene, CDR1 is SGHTA and CDR2 is FQGNSA. The CDR3 consists of 16 residues. Trimming at V came to 3 bases and at J to 4 bases, leaving 11 bases not matched to a gene. The CDR3 loop reads CASSFGSSGLLETQYF. The DNA of the CDR3 is TGTGCCAGCAGCTTTGGCAGTTCGGGACTATTAGAGACCCAGTACTTC.

This sequence joins TRBV7-2 and TRBJ2-4, with 8 bases fitting TRBD2. Per germline, CDR1 SGHTA and CDR2 FQGNSA. The CDR3 has 17 residues. V lost 5 bases to trimming and J lost 0 bases; unmatched junction nucleotides: 9. The CDR3, as DNA: TGTGCCAGCAGCCCCCTAGGCGGGGGGATAGCCAAAAACATTCAGTACTTC. It yields the protein CASSPLGGGIAKNIQYF.

The rearrangement joins TRBV5-6 to TRBJ1-6; unclear D gene. Germline-derived CDR1 and CDR2 are SGHDT and YYEEEE. Trimming pared 1 base from V and 0 bases from J, leaving 8 bases between. The CDR3 contains 16 residues. Written as DNA, the CDR3 is TGTGCCAGCAGCTTGTGGCGGAGCTCCTATAATTCACCCCTCCACTTT. It specifies CASSLWRSSYNSPLHF.